The 27 T cell receptor beta chains listed next were all sequenced from one sample in a study of control samples from healthy donors and cancer patients. Sequencing used immunoSEQ multiplex PCR; TCRdb keeps in-frame clones, though not all of them. The sample consists of approximately 140,000 clones, 94% of them appearing once. Specimen: blood. Every receptor here comes from a man aged 35-49 years in good health.

The chain carries TRBV7-9 and TRBJ2-2; D tentatively reads TRBD1 or TRBD2 (5 bases each). The V gene lost 5 bases and the J gene lost 6 bases, with 13 bases spanning the gap. Germline V lookup: CDR1 SEHNR, CDR2 FQNEAQ (reference sequence). The CDR3 totals 14 residues. CDR3 loop: CASSHRDGPGELFF. For the CDR3, the DNA is TGTGCCAGCAGCCACCGGGACGGGCCCGGGGAGCTGTTTTTT.

The V and J genes are TRBV18 and TRBJ1-2, with D possibly TRBD1 on 5 matching bases. Germline CDR1 KGHSH, CDR2 LQKENI. The CDR3 contains 12 residues. With 2 bases removed from V and 8 bases from J, the gap between germline ends came to 9 bases. CDR3 residues: CASSPGGEGYTF. In nucleotides, the CDR3 is TGTGCCAGCTCACCAGGGGGGGAAGGCTACACCTTC.

V is TRBV7-9 and J is TRBJ2-5, with D unresolved. V lost 5 bases and J 7 bases, leaving 11 bases between the germline ends. The CDR3 is 12 residues long. The germline CDR1 and CDR2 sequences are SEHNR and FQNEAQ (reference sequence). Here the CDR3 reads CASSLDGWTQYF. The CDR3 DNA reads TGTGCCAGCAGCCTCGATGGCTGGACCCAGTACTTC. The full variable domain, its missing parts supplied by reference TRBV7-9 and TRBJ2-5, is DTGVSQNPRHKITKRGQNVTFRCDPISEHNRLYWYRQTLGQGPEFLTYFQNEAQLEKSRLLSDRFSAERPKGSFSTLEIQRTEQGDSAMYLCASSLDGWTQYFGPGTRLLVL.

The chain couples TRBV5-5 to TRBJ2-7, with TRBD1 matching over 9 bases. With 6 bases clipped from V and 3 bases from J, the junction kept 4 bases outside the gene matches. There are 13 residues in the CDR3. Per the germline V gene, CDR1 is SGHKS and CDR2 is YYEKEE (reference sequence). Here the CDR3 DNA reads TGTGCCAGCACTCGGACAGGGGACTACGAGCAGTACTTC. This sequence encodes CASTRTGDYEQYF.

The chain employs TRBV20-1 and TRBJ1-1, with D maybe TRBD1 (5 bases). This CDR3 is 13 amino acids long. Trimming took 3 bases from V and 6 from J, leaving 14 bases between them. Germline-derived CDR1 and CDR2 are DFQATT and SNEGSKA (reference sequence). The CDR3 DNA is TGCAGTGCTAGTTATGGGGCGGGGGCTGAAGCTTTCTTT. It yields the protein CSASYGAGAEAFF.

This clone was seen a single time. This CDR3 is CASSLDGGVYEQYF. CDR3 DNA: TGTGCCAGTTCCTTGGATGGGGGCGTCTACGAGCAGTACTTC. The V gene is TRBV2, the J gene TRBJ2-7, with TRBD1 as a possible D gene (6 bases). This CDR3 has 14 residues. Per the germline V gene, CDR1 is SNHLY and CDR2 is FYNNEI. V lost 9 bases and J lost 3, with 18 bases in between.

J is TRBJ1-4 and V is TRBV6-5; 7 bases are shared with TRBD1. Germline V lookup: CDR1 MNHEY, CDR2 SVGAGI. The CDR3 totals 13 residues. The V segment lost 8 bases and the J segment 4 bases; nucleotides outside the gene matches: 4. CDR3 residues: CASGAGGNEKLFF. CDR3 sequence (DNA): TGTGCCAGCGGGGCAGGGGGTAATGAAAAACTGTTTTTT.

Here the CDR3 reads CASSYSDSGYTGELFF. Written as DNA, the CDR3 is TGTGCCAGCAGTTACTCGGATAGCGGGTACACCGGGGAGCTGTTTTTT. The chain employs TRBV6-6 and TRBJ2-2; 7 bases are shared with TRBD2. The CDR3 totals 16 residues. The germline CDR1 and CDR2 sequences are MNHNY and SVGAGI (reference sequence). Trimming cost V 0 bases and J 3 bases; bases outside gene matches: 4.

The V and J genes are TRBV6-5 and TRBJ2-3, with 11 positions matching TRBD2. CDR1 is MNHEY, CDR2 SVGAGI, per germline. The CDR3 has 16 amino acids. V lost 2 bases to trimming and J lost 2 bases; unmatched junction nucleotides: 3. CDR3 protein: CASSYGLAGATDTQYF. Here the CDR3 DNA reads TGTGCCAGCAGTTACGGACTAGCGGGCGCCACAGATACGCAGTATTTT.

The chain has TRBV5-1 and TRBJ2-7; 8 bases align to TRBD2. Germline trimming cut 0 bases from V and 7 bases from J; bases unmatched to any gene: 27. The CDR3 runs to 21 residues. Germline V gives CDR1 SGHRS, CDR2 YFSETQ. The CDR3 DNA is TGCGCCAGCAGCTTGGCCAAGGTCTCCAGAGGCGCGGGGGGTCCGGCGCGGGAGCAGTACTTC. It codes for CASSLAKVSRGAGGPAREQYF. Together with reference TRBV5-1 and TRBJ2-7, the CDR3 gives the full variable domain: KAGVTQTPRYLIKTRGQQVTLSCSPISGHRSVSWYQQTPGQGLQFLFEYFSETQRNKGNFPGRFSGRQFSNSRSEMNVSTLELGDSALYLCASSLAKVSRGAGGPAREQYFGPGTRLTVT.

The chain links TRBV28 to TRBJ1-4; D ambiguous. There are 18 residues in the CDR3. Looked up from germline, CDR1 is MDHEN and CDR2 is SYDVKM. The V and J ends lost 7 bases and 0 bases respectively, with 21 bases between them. DNA of the CDR3: TGTGCCAGCATCCCCTTGGGCGGCGGATCGGCAACTAATGAAAAACTGTTTTTT. Translation gives CASIPLGGGSATNEKLFF.

V gene TRBV7-9 combines with J gene TRBJ2-5; tentative D call: TRBD2 (5 bases). Germline V lookup: CDR1 SEHNR, CDR2 FQNEAQ (reference sequence). The CDR3 runs 12 residues. Trimming stripped 5 bases from V and 7 bases from J, with 11 bases between. The CDR3 spells CASSPAAGTQYF. CDR3 coding DNA: TGTGCCAGCAGCCCCGCGGCGGGGACCCAGTACTTC.

The chain couples TRBV9 to TRBJ2-2; tentatively, D is TRBD1 (5 bases). The germline V gene has CDR1 SGDLS and CDR2 YYNGEE. The CDR3 is 16 residues long. V was shortened by 0 bases and J by 2 bases, with 11 bases between the two germline ends. The CDR3 loop reads CASSVAVQVNTGELFF. CDR3 in DNA: TGTGCCAGCAGCGTAGCGGTACAGGTAAACACCGGGGAGCTGTTTTTT.

The CDR3 sequence is CASRTGTVDSTGELFF. The DNA of the CDR3 is TGTGCCAGCAGAACCGGGACAGTGGATTCGACCGGGGAGCTGTTTTTT. V gene TRBV9 combines with J gene TRBJ2-2, with 7 bases identical to TRBD1. Trimming took 5 bases from V and 5 from J; bases not matched to a gene: 12. Germline V CDR1 and CDR2: SGDLS, YYNGEE. The CDR3 is 16 residues long.

The rearrangement uses TRBV6-6 and TRBJ1-3; 9 positions match TRBD1. The length of the CDR3 is 14 residues. The ends lost 7 bases at V and 7 bases at J; junction bases unmatched: 8. The germline CDR1 and CDR2 sequences are MNHNY and SVGAGI (reference sequence). CDR3: CASTPGQGRNTIYF. CDR3 sequence (DNA): TGTGCCAGCACCCCGGGACAGGGAAGGAACACCATATATTTT.

Turning to this clone: One end of the junction varies from germline; a read error may be responsible. The V and J genes are TRBV6-2 or TRBV6-3 and TRBJ2-7, with TRBD2 matching over 13 bases. This CDR3 is built from 15 residues. Germline V gives CDR1 MNHEY, CDR2 SVGEGT. CDR3 in DNA: TGTGCCAGCAGTCAAACAACGGGACTAGCGGGGCTTCGGCCCTTC. This translates into CASSQTTGLAGLRPF.

This sequence joins TRBV6-5 and TRBJ1-1; TRBD1 aligns across 7 bases. The trim removed 6 bases at V and 0 bases at J, leaving 7 bases unmatched. This CDR3 contains 15 residues. Germline V CDR1 and CDR2: MNHEY, SVGAGI. The CDR3, as DNA: TGTGCCAGCAGGAAGGGACAGACCCTGAACACTGAAGCTTTCTTT. Its protein is CASRKGQTLNTEAFF.

This clone has a handful of counts. The rearrangement uses TRBV29-1 and TRBJ1-2; TRBD1 agrees at 9 bases. From germline, CDR1 is SQVTM and CDR2 ANQGSEA. The CDR3 extends over 13 amino acids. The V segment lost 7 bases and the J segment 7 bases; nucleotides outside the gene matches: 10. CDR3 loop: CSGGGQGRSGYTF. The CDR3 nucleotides read TGCAGCGGGGGGGGACAGGGAAGGAGTGGCTACACCTTC. Using reference TRBV29-1 and TRBJ1-2 for the parts outside the CDR3, the full variable domain is SAVISQKPSRDICQRGTSLTIQCQVDSQVTMMFWYRQQPGQSLTLIATANQGSEATYESGFVIDKFPISRPNLTFSTLTVSNMSPEDSSIYLCSGGGQGRSGYTFGSGTRLTVV.

This clone was observed once. The rearrangement links TRBV6-4 to TRBJ1-1, with TRBD1 matching over 10 bases. V trimming: 6 bases; J trimming: 5 bases; junction bases outside the gene matches: 9. Germline V gene lookup returns CDR1 MRHNA and CDR2 SNTAGT. CDR3 length equals 15 residues. The CDR3 DNA sequence: TGTGCCAGCAGCGATCGGGACAGGGGCTTAACTGAAGCTTTCTTT. Residues: CASSDRDRGLTEAFF.

This chain uses TRBV10-3 with TRBJ2-7; unclear D gene. With 2 bases removed from V and 0 bases from J, the gap between germline ends came to 5 bases. The length of the CDR3 is 13 residues. Germline assignment: CDR1 ENHRY and CDR2 SYGVKD. The CDR3 region has the DNA TGTGCCATCAGTGAGGCGCCCTCCTACGAGCAGTACTTC. Its translation is CAISEAPSYEQYF.

The V call is TRBV28, the J call TRBJ2-3; 15 nucleotides line up with TRBD2. This CDR3 is built from 16 residues. From germline, CDR1 is MDHEN and CDR2 SYDVKM. J lost 6 bases, V lost 4 bases, and 5 bases had no gene match. CDR3 coding DNA: TGTGCCAGCAGTTATGGACTAGCGGGAGGGCCGGATACGCAGTATTTT. It yields the protein CASSYGLAGGPDTQYF. The full variable domain, rest sourced from reference TRBV28 and TRBJ2-3, is DVKVTQSSRYLVKRTGEKVFLECVQDMDHENMFWYRQDPGLGLRLIYFSYDVKMKEKGDIPEGYSVSREKKERFSLILESASTNQTSMYLCASSYGLAGGPDTQYFGPGTRLTVL.

The chain combines TRBV6-5 with TRBJ1-2; 9 bases are shared with TRBD1. The CDR3 has 14 residues. V lost 4 bases to trimming and J lost 6 bases; unmatched junction nucleotides: 6. Germline V gene data show CDR1 as MNHEY and CDR2 as SVGAGI. The CDR3 here is CASSLPGQGDGYTF. The CDR3 DNA reads TGTGCCAGCAGTTTGCCGGGACAGGGCGATGGCTACACCTTC.

The V call is TRBV19, the J call TRBJ1-5; the D is unclear. CDR3 length equals 17 residues. Trimming left V 5 bases short and J 6 bases short, with 23 bases between. The germline gives CDR1 LNHDA, CDR2 SQIVND (reference sequence). The CDR3 region has the DNA TGTGCCAGTAGTGGCGGTAGTGGGCGCCGTTCTACTCAGCCCCAGCATTTT. It translates to CASSGGSGRRSTQPQHF.

This chain uses TRBV6-1 with TRBJ2-7; D gene unclear. Trimming shortened V by 2 bases and J by 4 bases, and 3 bases separated the two germline ends. The CDR3 is made up of 11 amino acids. Per the germline V gene, CDR1 is MNHNS and CDR2 is SASEGT. CDR3 bases: TGTGCCAGCAGTGAATTATACGAGCAGTACTTC. Protein: CASSELYEQYF.

This chain connects TRBV4-3 to TRBJ2-3; 7 positions match TRBD2. Germline CDR1 is LGHNA and CDR2 is YSLEER. The CDR3 is 16 amino acids. The trim removed 1 base at V and 1 base at J, leaving 5 bases unmatched. The CDR3 DNA sequence: TGCGCCAGCAGCCAAGGGTTCAGCGGGGGCACAGATACGCAGTATTTT. It is translated as CASSQGFSGGTDTQYF.

The genes are TRBV5-1 and TRBJ2-2, with 7 bases lining up with TRBD1. This CDR3 is 16 amino acids long. J was trimmed by 3 bases and V by 1 base; bases with no gene match: 6. Germline V gene data show CDR1 as SGHRS and CDR2 as YFSETQ. The CDR3 sequence: CASSLLGQDDTGELFF. The DNA of the CDR3 is TGCGCCAGCAGCTTGCTAGGACAGGACGACACCGGGGAGCTGTTTTTT.

This chain links TRBV5-1 with TRBJ2-7, with 8 positions matching TRBD2. This CDR3 contains 14 residues. Germline V gene data show CDR1 as SGHRS and CDR2 as YFSETQ. Losses at the gene ends were 4 bases for V and 2 bases for J; bases not matched to a gene: 5. CDR3 in DNA: TGCGCCAGCAGCCTGACGGGACTAGCCTACGAGCAGTACTTC. Translating it yields CASSLTGLAYEQYF.